The 20 T cell receptor beta chains below were found in one sample sequenced in a study of early T cells in non-severe SARS-CoV-2 infection. One entry per CDR3 protein, called by TCRdb with MiXCR from the 5' RACE reads. The sample includes around 60,000 distinct CDR3 sequences, 9.5% to 15% seen only once; the top ten take 9.5% to 10%. What was sequenced was whole blood. All receptors come from an adult who was a healthcare worker with PCR-confirmed SARS-CoV-2 infection or an uninfected control (not recorded which).

This chain links TRBV6-1 with TRBJ2-7; 10 bases match TRBD2. Germline values: CDR1 MNHNS, CDR2 SASEGT. J lost 5 bases, V lost 7 bases, and 11 bases had no gene match. The CDR3 contains 15 residues. For the CDR3, the DNA is TGTGCCAGCACTCCAGCTACCAGCGGGAGGGACGAGCAGTACTTC. This encodes CASTPATSGRDEQYF.

In its sample, this clonotype was seen many times. The V gene is TRBV27, the J gene TRBJ2-7, with D possibly matching TRBD2 (5 bases). Germline V gene sequence: CDR1 MNHEY, CDR2 SMNVEV (reference sequence). The germline V and J ends were trimmed by 4 bases and 3 bases, with 13 bases remaining between them. The CDR3 runs to 14 residues. CDR3 in DNA: TGTGCCAGCAGTTCATCCGGGGAGTTCTACGAGCAGTACTTC. Protein product: CASSSSGEFYEQYF.

The chain joins TRBV5-4 to TRBJ1-2, with 7 bases aligning to TRBD1. The CDR3 extends over 12 amino acids. V gave up 0 bases and J gave up 7 bases; unmatched junction bases: 0. Per the germline V gene, CDR1 is SGHNT and CDR2 is YYREEE (reference sequence). The CDR3 DNA reads TGTGCCAGCAGCTTGGGACAGGGTGGCTACACCTTC. Encoded protein: CASSLGQGGYTF. Complete variable domain (other parts from reference TRBV5-4 and TRBJ1-2): ETGVTQSPTHLIKTRGQQVTLRCSSQSGHNTVSWYQQALGQGPQFIFQYYREEENGRGNFPPRFSGLQFPNYSSELNVNALELDDSALYLCASSLGQGGYTFGSGTRLTVV.

There are many counts of this clonotype. The CDR3 loop reads CASSLTLAGLADLSYEQYF. CDR3 nucleotide sequence: TGTGCCAGTAGTCTTACCTTAGCGGGACTAGCGGACCTATCCTACGAGCAGTACTTC. This chain connects TRBV19 to TRBJ2-7, with 11 nucleotides matching TRBD2. The V and J ends lost 5 bases and 1 base, in that order; junction bases with no gene match: 16. The CDR3 extends over 19 amino acids. The germline gives CDR1 LNHDA, CDR2 SQIVND (reference sequence).

The sample holds many counts of this clonotype. The rearrangement uses TRBV28 and TRBJ1-5; the match to TRBD1 covers 9 bases. The CDR3 loop spans 17 amino acids. V dropped 6 bases and J dropped 2; count of bases not matched to a gene: 11. Germline V CDR1 and CDR2: MDHEN, SYDVKM. The CDR3 nucleotides read TGTGCCAGCAGCCCGAGGACAGGGGTTCTGGGCAATCAGCCCCAGCATTTT. Translated, it gives CASSPRTGVLGNQPQHF.

The V and J genes are TRBV19 and TRBJ1-2; the D is unclear. The CDR3 sequence is 13 residues long. Between the trimmed V and J ends, which lost 3 bases and 4 bases, there was a span of 9 bases. Per the germline V gene, CDR1 is LNHDA and CDR2 is SQIVND (reference sequence). The CDR3 region has the DNA TGTGCCAGTAGTATCAACTCGGGCTATGGCTACACCTTC. Amino acids: CASSINSGYGYTF.

This clonotype was counted a few times. A much larger clone differs from this one at a single base, so this may be a read error. This chain connects TRBV20-1 to TRBJ1-2; TRBD1 might be the D (6 bases). The CDR3 sequence is 12 residues long. The germline V gene has CDR1 DFQATT and CDR2 SNEGSKA (reference sequence). The V gene lost 6 bases and the J gene lost 8 bases, with 16 bases spanning the gap. Written as DNA, the CDR3 is TGCAGTGCCTGGGACACCTCTAGAGGCTACACCTTC. Protein product: CSAWDTSRGYTF.

The chain recombines TRBV2 with TRBJ2-1, with 9 bases lining up with TRBD1. The CDR3 is made up of 14 amino acids. Germline V CDR1 and CDR2: SNHLY, FYNNEI. After removal of 6 bases from V and 7 bases from J, the junction contained 7 bases not matched to a gene. The CDR3 DNA reads as TGTGCCAGCAGGGGGGACAGGGTGCTTAATGAGCAGTTCTTC. Encoded protein: CASRGDRVLNEQFF.

This clonotype was counted a few times. The CDR3, as DNA: TGTGCCACCAGGGACAGCCCAACCTATGGCTACACCTTC. Translation: CATRDSPTYGYTF. The rearrangement uses TRBV6-2 or TRBV6-3 and TRBJ1-2, with 7 nucleotides matching TRBD1. CDR1 is MNHEY, CDR2 SVGEGT, per germline. The length of the CDR3 is 13 residues. The trim removed 10 bases at V and 4 bases at J, leaving 9 bases unmatched.

This clonotype was detected many times. The chain couples TRBV7-6 to TRBJ2-1; D gene uncertain. In germline, CDR1 is SGHVS, CDR2 FNYEAQ. The CDR3 sequence is 13 residues long. V lost 5 bases and J lost 6, with 11 bases in between. CDR3 sequence (DNA): TGTGCCAGCAGCCACCGACCAGCCAATGAGCAGTTCTTC. Translation gives CASSHRPANEQFF.

The chain links TRBV30 to TRBJ2-3; D not certain. Germline V lookup: CDR1 GTSNPN, CDR2 SVGIG (reference sequence). The germline V and J ends were trimmed by 2 bases and 2 bases, with 8 bases remaining between them. The CDR3 has 13 residues. The CDR3 DNA follows: TGTGCCTGGAGTAGATCCGCCACAGATACGCAGTATTTT. Its protein is CAWSRSATDTQYF. The complete variable domain, with remaining parts taken from reference TRBV30 and TRBJ2-3, reads SQTIHQWPATLVQPVGSPLSLECTVEGTSNPNLYWYRQAAGRGLQLLFYSVGIGQISSEVPQNLSASRPQDRQFILSSKKLLLSDSGFYLCAWSRSATDTQYFGPGTRLTVL.

The chain has TRBV5-1 and TRBJ2-7, with D possibly being TRBD2 (6 bases). The CDR3 has 14 residues. The germline V gene encodes CDR1 SGHRS and CDR2 YFSETQ. The V gene lost 0 bases and the J gene lost 8 bases, with 15 bases spanning the gap. This CDR3 is CASSLAAGRYKQYF. The CDR3 DNA is TGCGCCAGCAGCTTGGCCGCAGGGAGGTACAAGCAGTACTTC.

Remarks on this clonotype: Since a much larger clone is just one base distant, this may be a read error. The conserved phenylalanine or tryptophan normally closing the CDR3 is absent here, so this likely arose from a read error. J is TRBJ2-3 and V is TRBV19; TRBD1 aligns across 8 bases. The CDR3 is 15 residues long. V was pared by 6 bases and J by 2 bases, with 7 bases of the junction left unmatched. From germline, CDR1 is LNHDA and CDR2 SQIVND (reference sequence). CDR3 DNA: TGTGCCAGTAGCCATCCGGGACAGGTCACAGATACGCAGTATCTT. Its translation: CASSHPGQVTDTQYL.

The J gene is TRBJ2-1, the V gene TRBV5-5, with 9 bases that match TRBD2. The V and J ends lost 2 bases and 4 bases, in that order; junction bases with no gene match: 7. The CDR3 totals 16 residues. Germline V gene lookup returns CDR1 SGHKS and CDR2 YYEKEE (reference sequence). CDR3 region: CASSFSGGARYNEQFF. CDR3 nucleotide sequence: TGTGCCAGCAGCTTTAGCGGGGGAGCGAGGTACAATGAGCAGTTCTTC.

The J gene is TRBJ2-2, the V gene TRBV4-3; TRBD1 matches 9 bases. CDR1 LGHNA and CDR2 YSLEER come from the germline V gene. This CDR3 contains 15 residues. V shed 5 bases and J 5 bases; nucleotides not matched to a gene: 6. The CDR3 loop is CASSEGQGVTGELFF. CDR3 in DNA: TGCGCCAGCAGCGAGGGACAGGGAGTTACCGGGGAGCTGTTTTTT.

This clonotype was counted at least ten times. The V gene is TRBV7-9, the J gene TRBJ2-1; TRBD2 aligns across 10 bases. Germline V lookup: CDR1 SEHNR, CDR2 FQNEAQ (reference sequence). This CDR3 contains 16 residues. The trim removed 5 bases at V and 4 bases at J, leaving 8 bases unmatched. The DNA for the CDR3 is TGTGCCAGCAGCGGTATCGGACTAGCGGCTTACAATGAGCAGTTCTTC. This codes for CASSGIGLAAYNEQFF.

This sequence joins TRBV5-1 and TRBJ2-3, with D perhaps TRBD1 (5 bases). The length of the CDR3 is 14 residues. Trimming shortened V by 4 bases and J by 2 bases, and 11 bases separated the two germline ends. The germline V gene encodes CDR1 SGHRS and CDR2 YFSETQ. CDR3 bases: TGCGCCAGCAGCCAGGACATAAACACAGATACGCAGTATTTT. It specifies CASSQDINTDTQYF.

This clonotype was detected many times. The V and J genes are TRBV29-1 and TRBJ2-3, with TRBD1 matching over 9 bases. The germline V gene has CDR1 SQVTM and CDR2 ANQGSEA. The J segment lost 6 bases and the V segment lost 2 bases, leaving 9 bases of the junction unmatched. The CDR3 is made up of 15 amino acids. In nucleotides, the CDR3 is TGCAGCGTTGAAAAGACAGGGGGAGTAAGGGATACGCAGTATTTT. Its protein is CSVEKTGGVRDTQYF.

This sequence joins TRBV6-5 and TRBJ1-3; D not resolved. The CDR3 loop spans 16 amino acids. Per germline, CDR1 MNHEY and CDR2 SVGAGI. Trimming took 2 bases from V and 0 from J, leaving 11 bases between them. CDR3 DNA sequence: TGTGCCAGCAGTTACATTATATCTTTCTCTGGAAACACCATATATTTT. Protein: CASSYIISFSGNTIYF.

This clonotype was found a few times. This rearrangement joins TRBV13 to TRBJ2-1; TRBD1 matches at 8 bases. This CDR3 has 13 amino acids. J was trimmed by 1 base and V by 8 bases; bases with no gene match: 1. Germline V gene lookup returns CDR1 PRHDT and CDR2 FYEKMQ (reference sequence). The CDR3 reads CASGQGSYNEQFF. The CDR3 DNA reads TGTGCCAGCGGACAGGGATCCTACAATGAGCAGTTCTTC.